This note documents a single T cell receptor (beta chain) sequence. Here immunoSEQ multiplex PCR was the method, and the copy in TCRdb shows in-frame clones only, minus some. The top ten hold around 16% of the sample, which has some 250,000 clones, 70% to 85% seen once. The source of the sample is a study of blood T cell repertoires in COVID-19. Study in general: Samples of COVID-19 (acute and convalescent) were obtained from the United States, Italy and Spain. T cells, B-cell-depleted T cells, or PBMCs provided the cDNA or gDNA that served as material.

The CDR3 is made up of 14 amino acids. The germline CDR1 and CDR2 sequences are LGHNA and YSLEER. V shed 1 base and J shed 6 bases, with 9 bases lying between them. The chain combines TRBV4-3 with TRBJ2-2; no clear D. The clonotype originates from a middle-aged man who had recovered from COVID-19. The sequencing input was PBMCs or T cells enriched from blood (not recorded which). The chain's CDR3 is CASSQVKFSGELFF. CDR3 coding DNA: TGCGCCAGCAGCCAAGTAAAATTTTCCGGGGAGCTGTTTTTT.